The entry below gives a single T cell receptor beta chain sequence along with its context. The source of the sample is a study of blood T cell repertoires in COVID-19. The wider study: Donors in the United States, Italy and Spain gave samples during acute or convalescent COVID-19.

V lost 6 bases, J lost 2 bases, and 14 bases lay in between. This CDR3 spans 14 amino acids. Germline V gene sequence: CDR1 SQVTM, CDR2 ANQGSEA. Original analysis: It was from reference gene primer amplification that nucleated cell counts were estimated. Clones were read by immunoSEQ multiplex PCR, and TCRdb kept only the in-frame ones, dropping some. V and J calls plus clone size are reproduced from that table; the DNA served to infer D and trimming. Of about 84,000 clones listed, 83% are singletons. This rearrangement joins TRBV29-1 to TRBJ1-5, with TRBD1 as a possible D gene (5 bases). The sequence was collected from a woman aged 80 or over with acute or convalescent COVID-19. Sequenced input: peripheral blood. DNA of the CDR3: TGCAGCGTCACCACGGGAGGGGGCAATCAGCCCCAGCATTTT. This codes for CSVTTGGGNQPQHF.